One T cell receptor beta chain is described in this entry. Its antigen is not known. PCR was performed using 60 Vbeta and 13 Jbeta primers. Data came from immunoSEQ multiplex PCR; TCRdb stores just in-frame clones and leaves some out. The listing records more than 55,000 clones. These data are taken from a study of cytomegalovirus exposure and HLA in healthy donors. Study results and limitations: HLA-A and HLA-B allele assignments for most subjects were reportedly predicted accurately using TCR beta sequences. Most of the TCR beta V segments (in an earlier analysis) were productive either about 87% or about 30% of the time.

The TCR was taken from a woman in her thirties or forties in good health and CMV-seropositive. Specimen: PBMCs.

This CDR3 reads CASSYLIRGTNNEQFF. The CDR3 DNA follows: TGTGCCAGCAGTTACCTCATCCGGGGGACGAACAATGAGCAGTTCTTC. The V gene is TRBV6-6, the J gene TRBJ2-1; TRBD2 might be the D (6 bases). The germline V gene has CDR1 MNHNY and CDR2 SVGAGI (reference sequence). This CDR3 contains 16 residues. The ends were cut back, 2 bases at V and 5 bases at J, with 16 bases in the middle.